The 2 T cell receptor beta chains in this list originate from one sample, sequenced in a study of T cell repertoires in cytomegalovirus infection. Each CDR3 protein is one row after TCRdb ran MiXCR on the reads. The table has 100,000 to 150,000 distinct CDR3 sequences, less than 9.5% seen once. The specimen was PBMCs. These receptors originate from a human donor in good health (CMV status not recorded). Some clones in this sample may be carry-over from other donors' samples.

The sample holds a few counts of this clonotype. The rearrangement uses TRBV18 and TRBJ2-5, with D unresolved. Germline V lookup: CDR1 KGHSH, CDR2 LQKENI. V shed 2 bases and J shed 1 base, with 5 bases lying between them. CDR3 size: 13 residues. This chain's CDR3 is CASSPASQETQYF. The CDR3 DNA follows: TGTGCCAGCTCACCAGCATCCCAAGAGACCCAGTACTTC.

This clonotype has at least ten counts. V and J are TRBV29-1 and TRBJ1-1; weak D call: TRBD1 (6 bases). Germline V gene lookup returns CDR1 SQVTM and CDR2 ANQGSEA. V lost 4 bases and J lost 7, with 13 bases in between. This CDR3 is built from 12 residues. This CDR3 reads CSVAQGLSEAFF. CDR3 in DNA: TGCAGCGTTGCCCAGGGGCTGAGTGAAGCTTTCTTT.